This paragraph covers one TCR beta chain sequence. The entry originates in a study of blood T cell repertoires in COVID-19. Turning to the study itself: Acute-phase and convalescent COVID-19 samples originated in the United States, Italy and Spain. T cells, B-cell-depleted T cells, or PBMCs supplied cDNA or gDNA.

The CDR3 loop spans 16 amino acids. Germline trimming cut 2 bases from V and 7 bases from J; bases unmatched to any gene: 7. Germline lookup yields CDR1 LGHNA and CDR2 YNFKEQ. Clones were sequenced by immunoSEQ multiplex PCR, and TCRdb holds only the in-frame ones, with some missing. Among 130,000 or so clones listed, about 77% were seen once. The sequencing input was peripheral blood. The TCR originated in a man aged 80 or over with acute or convalescent COVID-19. The chain is built from TRBV4-2 and TRBJ1-4, with TRBD1 identical over 10 bases. The CDR3 DNA reads TGTGCCAGCAGCCAAACCGGACAGGGGGTTTCTGAAAAACTGTTTTTT. This sequence encodes CASSQTGQGVSEKLFF.